This T cell receptor beta chain comes out of a study of CD4 T cell repertoires in COVID-19. Study-level points and caveats: Suggested intraclonal diversification: top SARS-CoV-2-reactive clonotypes appeared in two or three memory subsets. Between roughly 6.5 and 28% of SARS-CoV-2 clonotypes also appeared in SARS-CoV and/or HKU1 spike cultures.

Profiled with immunoSEQ multiplex PCR; TCRdb holds only in-frame clones, not every one. This sample has about 75,000 clones, with 83% found just once. Donors had recovered from mild-to-severe COVID-19. There are 16 residues in the CDR3. CDR1 and CDR2 from the germline V gene are SEHNR and FQNEAQ (reference sequence). V was shortened by 4 bases and J by 5 bases, with 18 bases between the two germline ends. About this clone itself: Its antigen is still unknown.

This clonotype was obtained from a human donor who had COVID-19. The source material was CD4+ T cells from peripheral blood, sampled after recovery from COVID-19. The V and J genes are TRBV7-9 and TRBJ1-5; TRBD1 might be the D (6 bases). CDR3 coding DNA: TGTGCCAGCAGCTCGGGGGGCGGCGGGCGGGATCAGCCCCAGCATTTT. This gives the protein CASSSGGGGRDQPQHF.